A selection of T cell receptor beta chains follows, all from one sample in a study of blood T cell repertoires in COVID-19. Profiled with immunoSEQ multiplex PCR; TCRdb holds only in-frame clones, not every one. Of approximately 29,000 clones in the sample, around 72% were seen once. Sequenced input: peripheral blood. The receptor source for this set is a boy aged 2-9 years with active or convalescent COVID-19. The CDR3 runs from the conserved cysteine through the conserved F or W. The D gene is left open where the match is weak. Expanded clones are given a class, and other clones once, few, many or no size at all.

D gene: TRBD1
V gene: TRBV7-3
J gene: TRBJ2-7
clone size: .
CDR3 DNA: TGTGCCAGGAAAACGACAGGGTCCGCACAAAAACGCTACGAGCAGTACTTC
CDR3 protein: CARKTTGSAQKRYEQYF

D gene: .
V gene: TRBV20-1
J gene: TRBJ2-1
clone size: .
CDR3 DNA: TGCAGTGCTAGTCCAACGACTAGGGTGGGGAATGAGCAGTTCTTC
CDR3 protein: CSASPTTRVGNEQFF

D gene: .
V gene: TRBV5-1
J gene: TRBJ1-6
clone size: many
CDR3 DNA: TGCGCCAGCCGGTCAGGGTCCTACTCCTATAATTCACCCCTCCACTTT
CDR3 protein: CASRSGSYSYNSPLHF

D gene: TRBD2
V gene: TRBV5-1
J gene: TRBJ2-2
clone size: .
CDR3 DNA: TGCGCCAGCAGGGCCCTAGCGGGGTACACCGGGGAGCTGTTTTTT
CDR3 protein: CASRALAGYTGELFF

D gene: TRBD1
V gene: TRBV2
J gene: TRBJ1-4
clone size: .
CDR3 DNA: TGTGCCAGCAGTCGGAGCAGACAGGGTGAAAAACTGTTTTTT
CDR3 protein: CASSRSRQGEKLFF

D gene: TRBD1
V gene: TRBV10-3
J gene: TRBJ2-1
clone size: medium-sized
CDR3 DNA: TGTGCCGCCGGGGACAGGGCCAACAATGAGCAGTTCTTC
CDR3 protein: CAAGDRANNEQFF

D gene: .
V gene: TRBV4-2
J gene: TRBJ1-2
clone size: .
CDR3 DNA: TGTGCCAGCAGCCCCCAGATTGATAACTATGGCTACACCTTC
CDR3 protein: CASSPQIDNYGYTF

D gene: .
V gene: TRBV14
J gene: TRBJ1-4
clone size: .
CDR3 DNA: TGTGCCAGCAGCTTAAATATGAACCGGGACATCCATTCTGCTAATGAAAAACTGTTTTTT
CDR3 protein: CASSLNMNRDIHSANEKLFF

D gene: .
V gene: TRBV19
J gene: TRBJ2-5
clone size: .
CDR3 DNA: TGTGCCAGTAGCATGCCAGGAGGGCCGTCCGGAGAGACCCAGTACTTC
CDR3 protein: CASSMPGGPSGETQYF

D gene: TRBD2
V gene: TRBV27
J gene: TRBJ2-1
clone size: .
CDR3 DNA: TGTGCCAGCCGTGCTACCTCTAGCGGGTTTTACAATGAGCAGTTCTTC
CDR3 protein: CASRATSSGFYNEQFF

D gene: TRBD1
V gene: TRBV5-4
J gene: TRBJ2-3
clone size: few
CDR3 DNA: TGTGCCAGCAGCGCAACAGGGGGAACGCAGTATTTT
CDR3 protein: CASSATGGTQYF

D gene: .
V gene: TRBV28
J gene: TRBJ2-3
clone size: .
CDR3 DNA: TGTGCCAGCAGTCCGCCTAGGGATACGCAGTATTTT
CDR3 protein: CASSPPRDTQYF

D gene: .
V gene: TRBV5-1
J gene: TRBJ1-4
clone size: few
CDR3 DNA: TGCGCCAGCAGCCCTGACGCAGGCCCCGGTAGGGAAAAACTGTTTTTT
CDR3 protein: CASSPDAGPGREKLFF

D gene: .
V gene: TRBV11-2
J gene: TRBJ1-1
clone size: .
CDR3 DNA: TGTGCCAGCAGCTTAGCGGGAGGGAAGGCTTTCTTT
CDR3 protein: CASSLAGGKAFF

D gene: .
V gene: TRBV28
J gene: TRBJ2-3
clone size: .
CDR3 DNA: TGTGCCAGCAGTTTCTCCAGCGGCACAGATACGCAGTATTTT
CDR3 protein: CASSFSSGTDTQYF

D gene: TRBD2
V gene: TRBV5-1
J gene: TRBJ2-3
clone size: .
CDR3 DNA: TGCGCCAGCACCGCTTTAGCGGGACGTACAGATACGCAGTATTTT
CDR3 protein: CASTALAGRTDTQYF

D gene: TRBD1
V gene: TRBV5-5
J gene: TRBJ1-2
clone size: .
CDR3 DNA: TGTGCCAGCAGTTCGCCCGGACAGGGAGATGGCTACACCTTC
CDR3 protein: CASSSPGQGDGYTF

D gene: TRBD1
V gene: TRBV13
J gene: TRBJ1-3
clone size: .
CDR3 DNA: TGTGCCAGCAGCATACTGAAGACAGGGGGTACGGACACCATATATTTT
CDR3 protein: CASSILKTGGTDTIYF

D gene: .
V gene: TRBV11-2
J gene: TRBJ2-1
clone size: .
CDR3 DNA: TGTGCCAGCAGCTTAGTGAGCTCCTACAATGAGCAGTTCTTC
CDR3 protein: CASSLVSSYNEQFF